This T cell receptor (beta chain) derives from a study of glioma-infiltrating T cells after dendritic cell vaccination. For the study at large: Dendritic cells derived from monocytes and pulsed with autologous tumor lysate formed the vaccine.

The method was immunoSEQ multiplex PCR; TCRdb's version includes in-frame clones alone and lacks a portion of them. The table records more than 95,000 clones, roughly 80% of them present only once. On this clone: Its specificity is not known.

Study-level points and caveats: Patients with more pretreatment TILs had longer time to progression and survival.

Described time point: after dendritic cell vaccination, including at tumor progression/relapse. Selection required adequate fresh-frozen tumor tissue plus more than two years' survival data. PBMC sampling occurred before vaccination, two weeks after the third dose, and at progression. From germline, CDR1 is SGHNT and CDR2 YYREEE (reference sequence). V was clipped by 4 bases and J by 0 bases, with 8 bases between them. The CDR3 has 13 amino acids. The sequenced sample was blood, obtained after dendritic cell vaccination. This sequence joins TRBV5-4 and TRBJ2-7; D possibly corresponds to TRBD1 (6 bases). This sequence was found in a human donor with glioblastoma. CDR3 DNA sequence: TGTGCCAGCAGCCTGACAGGCTCCTACGAGCAGTACTTC. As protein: CASSLTGSYEQYF.